Each of the 21 T cell receptor beta chains below was sequenced from the same sample in a study of blood T cell repertoires in COVID-19. TCRdb's copy holds only in-frame clones and misses some; the assay was immunoSEQ multiplex PCR. The sample carries over 300,000 clones, about 82% recorded once. The sample comprised peripheral blood. These receptors were taken from a woman aged 50 to 60 with acute or convalescent COVID-19.

The chain uses TRBV3-1 (or the pseudogene TRBV3-2) and TRBJ1-1, with D perhaps matching TRBD1 (5 bases). V was trimmed by 0 bases and J by 0 bases, leaving 17 bases between them. This CDR3 has 18 amino acids. Germline CDR1 and CDR2: LGHDT and YNNKEL (reference sequence). CDR3 sequence (DNA): TGTGCCAGCAGCCAAGATAGGGGCGGCCTGGGGATGAACACTGAAGCTTTCTTT. Its translation: CASSQDRGGLGMNTEAFF.

The chain joins TRBV3-1 (or the pseudogene TRBV3-2) to TRBJ2-2; no clear D gene. This CDR3 has 14 amino acids. V was trimmed by 0 bases and J by 5 bases, leaving 7 bases between them. Germline values: CDR1 LGHDT, CDR2 YNNKEL (reference sequence). DNA of the CDR3: TGTGCCAGCAGCCAAGATGAGCGTACCGGGGAGCTGTTTTTT. It encodes CASSQDERTGELFF.

J is TRBJ1-2 and V is TRBV5-1, with TRBD1 matching over 8 bases. Per germline, CDR1 SGHRS and CDR2 YFSETQ. V trimming: 0 bases; J trimming: 0 bases; junction bases outside the gene matches: 4. The CDR3 consists of 16 residues. The CDR3 DNA reads TGCGCCAGCAGCTTGGGCAGGGGGCGAGCTAACTATGGCTACACCTTC. Protein sequence: CASSLGRGRANYGYTF.

The chain links TRBV11-3 to TRBJ2-7; 11 nucleotides match TRBD2. CDR1 SGHNT and CDR2 YENEEA come from the germline V gene. This CDR3 has 14 residues. The junction had 7 bases not matched to a gene; V was cut back by 8 bases and J by 4 bases. CDR3 residues: CASDGLAGSYEQYF. The CDR3 DNA reads as TGTGCCAGCGACGGACTAGCGGGCAGTTACGAGCAGTACTTC. Together with reference TRBV11-3 and TRBJ2-7, the CDR3 gives the full variable domain: EAGVVQSPRYKIIEKKQPVAFWCNPISGHNTLYWYLQNLGQGPELLIRYENEEAVDDSQLPKDRFSAERLKGVDSTLKIQPAELGDSAVYLCASDGLAGSYEQYFGPGTRLTVT.

This chain links TRBV3-1 (or the pseudogene TRBV3-2) with TRBJ2-7, with D possibly matching TRBD2 (6 bases). The germline V and J ends were trimmed by 6 bases and 0 bases, with 15 bases remaining between them. The CDR3 is made up of 15 amino acids. Per the germline V gene, CDR1 is LGHDT and CDR2 is YNNKEL (reference sequence). CDR3 loop: CASSPGAGSSYEQYF. In DNA, the CDR3 is TGTGCCAGCAGTCCTGGGGCGGGGAGCTCCTACGAGCAGTACTTC.

The chain is built from TRBV24-1 and TRBJ2-6; 8 bases line up with TRBD1. The ends lost 4 bases at V and 4 bases at J; junction bases unmatched: 5. CDR3 length: 16 amino acids. Per the germline V gene, CDR1 is KGHDR and CDR2 is SFDVKD. Written as DNA, the CDR3 is TGTGCCACCAGTGACCGGACAGGGTCCGGGGCCAACGTCCTGACTTTC. Translation: CATSDRTGSGANVLTF.

The CDR3 DNA follows: TGTGCCAGCAGCTCTTGGACAGGGGGTCGCGAGCAGTACTTC. It is translated as CASSSWTGGREQYF. The chain has TRBV5-5 and TRBJ2-7; 10 bases agree with TRBD1. Germline loops: CDR1 SGHKS, CDR2 YYEKEE (reference sequence). This CDR3 region has 14 residues. The ends lost 3 bases at V and 6 bases at J; junction bases unmatched: 6.

This chain connects TRBV10-3 to TRBJ2-1; 7 bases align to TRBD2. The germline V gene has CDR1 ENHRY and CDR2 SYGVKD. The CDR3 is 16 residues long. Unmatched junction bases numbered 12, after V lost 5 bases and J lost 5 bases. The CDR3 DNA reads TGTGCCATCAGTCCCTCGGGGCGGGAGTACGACAATGAGCAGTTCTTC. Amino acid sequence: CAISPSGREYDNEQFF.

The V call is TRBV6-1, the J call TRBJ2-7, with a possible D match to TRBD2 (6 bases). V lost 1 base to trimming and J lost 12 bases, with 22 bases between them. The germline V gene has CDR1 MNHNS and CDR2 SASEGT. The CDR3 runs to 15 residues. The CDR3 region has the DNA TGTGCCAGCAGTGAAGACGGGACTCGAGGGGTTAGAATGTACTTC. Translated: CASSEDGTRGVRMYF.

This clone was detected only a few times. This sequence joins TRBV27 and TRBJ2-7; TRBD2 might be the D (5 bases). CDR3 length: 13 residues. CDR1 MNHEY and CDR2 SMNVEV come from the germline V gene (reference sequence). The V and J ends lost 3 bases and 6 bases respectively, with 12 bases between them. The CDR3 nucleotides are TGTGCCAGCAGTTTCTCGTTGGCGGGCGAGCAGTACTTC. Translation gives CASSFSLAGEQYF.

The chain carries TRBV7-3 and TRBJ2-1; TRBD2 agrees at 9 bases. This CDR3 has 17 amino acids. Trimming took 4 bases from V and 0 from J; bases not matched to a gene: 7. Germline V CDR1 and CDR2: SGHTA, FQGTGA. The CDR3 reads CASSSAGTSFSYNEQFF. In DNA form, the CDR3 reads TGTGCCAGCAGCTCCGCCGGGACTAGCTTCTCCTACAATGAGCAGTTCTTC.

This chain connects TRBV6-5 to TRBJ2-7, with TRBD1 matching 12 bases. After removal of 4 bases from V and 6 bases from J, the junction contained 4 bases not matched to a gene. Germline assignment: CDR1 MNHEY and CDR2 SVGAGI. The length of the CDR3 is 14 residues. In DNA, the CDR3 is TGTGCCAGCAGTTTTGGGACAGGGGGCCTCGAGCAGTACTTC. Translation: CASSFGTGGLEQYF.

The chain carries TRBV6-1 and TRBJ1-6; D remains unclear. Germline loops: CDR1 MNHNS, CDR2 SASEGT. V gave up 1 base and J gave up 7 bases, with 11 bases separating them. The CDR3 is 15 amino acids. For the CDR3, the DNA is TGTGCCAGCAGTGAAGTTCCGGGGAGAAATTCACCCCTCCACTTT. Residues: CASSEVPGRNSPLHF.

The chain recombines TRBV5-1 with TRBJ2-2, with 7 bases identical to TRBD2. Trimming cost V 3 bases and J 4 bases; bases outside gene matches: 9. The CDR3 is made up of 16 amino acids. Germline-derived CDR1 and CDR2 are SGHRS and YFSETQ. Here the CDR3 DNA reads TGCGCCAGCAGCTCAAAAACCGGGACTACCACCGGGGAGCTGTTTTTT. Translated: CASSSKTGTTTGELFF. The whole variable domain, remainder taken from reference TRBV5-1 and TRBJ2-2, is KAGVTQTPRYLIKTRGQQVTLSCSPISGHRSVSWYQQTPGQGLQFLFEYFSETQRNKGNFPGRFSGRQFSNSRSEMNVSTLELGDSALYLCASSSKTGTTTGELFFGEGSRLTVL.

The genes are TRBV7-2 and TRBJ1-4; D possibly corresponds to TRBD1 (6 bases). The CDR3 runs to 14 residues. The germline V gene encodes CDR1 SGHTA and CDR2 FQGNSA. V gave up 3 bases and J gave up 3 bases, with 8 bases separating them. CDR3 region: CASSLGAANEKLFF. DNA of the CDR3: TGTGCCAGCAGCTTGGGGGCAGCTAATGAAAAACTGTTTTTT. The full variable domain, rest sourced from reference TRBV7-2 and TRBJ1-4, is GAGVSQSPSNKVTEKGKDVELRCDPISGHTALYWYRQSLGQGLEFLIYFQGNSAPDKSGLPSDRFSAERTGGSVSTLTIQRTQQEDSAVYLCASSLGAANEKLFFGSGTQLSVL.

This chain joins TRBV19 and TRBJ2-3, with TRBD2 as a possible D gene (5 bases). This CDR3 region has 16 residues. V was clipped by 6 bases and J by 1 base, with 17 bases between them. From germline, CDR1 is LNHDA and CDR2 SQIVND (reference sequence). The CDR3 protein is CASSPGSGIGTDTQYF. CDR3 nucleotides: TGTGCCAGTAGCCCTGGGAGCGGTATAGGCACAGATACGCAGTATTTT. Complete variable domain (other parts from reference TRBV19 and TRBJ2-3): DGGITQSPKYLFRKEGQNVTLSCEQNLNHDAMYWYRQDPGQGLRLIYYSQIVNDFQKGDIAEGYSVSREKKESFPLTVTSAQKNPTAFYLCASSPGSGIGTDTQYFGPGTRLTVL.

The rearrangement uses TRBV7-2 and TRBJ1-1; D is unresolved. V was shortened by 5 bases and J by 1 base, with 8 bases between the two germline ends. CDR3 size: 13 residues. Germline lookup yields CDR1 SGHTA and CDR2 FQGNSA. The chain's CDR3 is CASSENPNTEAFF. Here the CDR3 DNA reads TGTGCCAGCAGCGAGAATCCGAACACTGAAGCTTTCTTT.

This clone was recorded only once. This CDR3 is CASSAPPRAASFSHEQFF. Written as DNA, the CDR3 is TGTGCCAGCAGCGCCCCACCTCGTGCGGCTAGCTTTTCCCATGAGCAGTTCTTC. This chain uses TRBV9 with TRBJ2-1; D perhaps matches TRBD2 (5 bases). The CDR3 extends over 18 amino acids. Germline CDR1 reads SGDLS; CDR2 reads YYNGEE. V gave up 3 bases and J gave up 8 bases, with 27 bases separating them.

This clone was counted a single time. The chain recombines TRBV12-3 or TRBV12-4 with TRBJ1-4; the match to TRBD1 covers 7 bases. The CDR3 is 13 amino acids. V was clipped by 5 bases and J by 11 bases; unmatched bases: 8. The CDR3 region is CASSLQGPTKLFF. CDR3 DNA: TGTGCCAGCAGTCTACAGGGGCCGACCAAACTGTTTTTT.

V gene TRBV6-5 combines with J gene TRBJ2-5; tentative D call: TRBD2 (6 bases). CDR1 MNHEY and CDR2 SVGAGI come from the germline V gene. Trimming took off 6 bases at V and 5 bases at J, with 19 bases between the two ends. CDR3 length: 15 amino acids. CDR3 DNA sequence: TGTGCCAGCAGGGAGTTGGGAGTAGCGGCTGAGACCCAGTACTTC. This sequence encodes CASRELGVAAETQYF.

The genes are TRBV5-1 and TRBJ1-6, with 7 positions matching TRBD1. The V segment lost 4 bases and the J segment 5 bases; nucleotides outside the gene matches: 3. The V gene's germline CDR1 is SGHRS and CDR2 YFSETQ. This CDR3 has 14 amino acids. As DNA, the CDR3 is TGCGCCAGCAGCCATGGACAGGATAATTCACCCCTCCACTTT. It translates to CASSHGQDNSPLHF.